The 20 T cell receptor beta chains given below trace back to one sample, sequenced in a study of cytomegalovirus exposure and HLA in healthy donors. PCR amplification relied on 60 Vbeta primers (plus 13 Jbeta primers). Generated by immunoSEQ multiplex PCR, the TCRdb table keeps only in-frame clones and is missing some. The sample has about 160,000 clones, 60% to 80% seen once. Sequenced input: PBMCs. Receptors originate from a woman aged 50 to 60 in good health and CMV-seropositive.

The chain combines TRBV5-1 with TRBJ1-1, with 9 bases fitting TRBD1. The V and J ends lost 6 bases and 7 bases, in that order; junction bases with no gene match: 13. Germline assignment: CDR1 SGHRS and CDR2 YFSETQ. The CDR3 has 15 amino acids. CDR3 sequence: CASTSFGQGLSEAFF. Here the CDR3 DNA reads TGCGCCAGCACCTCCTTTGGACAGGGGTTAAGTGAAGCTTTCTTT.

About this clone: The junction departs from germline at one end; a sequencing error may be responsible. The rearrangement uses TRBV6-1 and TRBJ2-5; 9 nucleotides line up with TRBD1. The CDR3 length is 14 residues. Germline loops: CDR1 MNHNS, CDR2 SASEGT. The CDR3 coding sequence is TGTGCCAGCAGCGAAGTGGGACAGGGAGAGACCCAGTACTTC. It yields the protein CASSEVGQGETQYF.

The chain recombines TRBV2 with TRBJ2-3; 7 nucleotides match TRBD2. CDR3 length equals 15 residues. CDR1 is SNHLY, CDR2 FYNNEI, per germline. Unmatched junction bases numbered 9, after V lost 5 bases and J lost 4 bases. CDR3 DNA: TGTGCCAGCAGTTTGTTATCGACTAGCCCAGATACGCAGTATTTT. It codes for CASSLLSTSPDTQYF.

The chain recombines TRBV6-6 with TRBJ2-2; TRBD1 agrees at 7 bases. Per germline, CDR1 MNHNY and CDR2 SVGAGI (reference sequence). The CDR3 is made up of 14 amino acids. CDR3 nucleotide sequence: TGTGCTCTTCAAGGGGGCGCGAACACCGGGGAGCTGTTTTTT. It translates to CALQGGANTGELFF.

The V call is TRBV6-5, the J call TRBJ1-4, with a tentative D call TRBD1 (6 bases). Germline-derived CDR1 and CDR2 are MNHEY and SVGAGI. Between the trimmed V and J ends, which lost 0 bases and 4 bases, there was a span of 9 bases. The CDR3 runs to 15 residues. DNA for the CDR3: TGTGCCAGCAGTTACTCGACAGGTCGTAATGAAAAACTGTTTTTT. Amino acids: CASSYSTGRNEKLFF.

The J gene is TRBJ2-5, the V gene TRBV9, with 8 bases lining up with TRBD1. After removal of 4 bases from V and 2 bases from J, the junction contained 10 bases not matched to a gene. This CDR3 has 16 residues. From germline, CDR1 is SGDLS and CDR2 YYNGEE. CDR3 amino acids: CASSPSPRTGQETQYF. The CDR3 DNA reads as TGTGCCAGCAGCCCTTCGCCCAGGACAGGGCAAGAGACCCAGTACTTC.

The genes are TRBV7-2 and TRBJ2-1; no definite D call. The CDR3 is made up of 13 amino acids. Trimming left V 1 base short and J 6 bases short, with 7 bases between. The V gene's germline CDR1 is SGHTA and CDR2 FQGNSA. CDR3 amino acids: CASSLDRGNEQFF. The CDR3 DNA is TGTGCCAGCAGCTTAGACCGCGGCAATGAGCAGTTCTTC.

This rearrangement joins TRBV5-4 to TRBJ2-7; 9 bases align to TRBD1. The V gene end was trimmed by 4 bases and the J gene end by 1 base; junction bases not matched to a gene: 3. This CDR3 is built from 14 residues. CDR1 is SGHNT and CDR2 is YYREEE in the germline V gene (reference sequence). DNA of the CDR3: TGTGCCAGCAGCGTCGGACAGGGGTCCTACGAGCAGTACTTC. Amino acid sequence: CASSVGQGSYEQYF.

This chain connects TRBV28 to TRBJ2-7; possibly TRBD1 for D (6 bases). CDR3 length: 13 amino acids. The germline CDR1 and CDR2 sequences are MDHEN and SYDVKM. Deletions cut 6 bases from V and 4 bases from J, with 13 bases between. CDR3 residues: CASRLGGTYEQYF. The CDR3 DNA is TGTGCCAGCAGGCTTGGGGGCACGTACGAGCAGTACTTC.

The chain combines TRBV7-2 with TRBJ1-2; perhaps TRBD1 as D (5 bases). The CDR3 has 15 amino acids. With 1 base removed from V and 2 bases from J, the gap between germline ends came to 11 bases. CDR1 SGHTA and CDR2 FQGNSA come from the germline V gene. CDR3 in DNA: TGTGCCAGCAGCTTAGTGGGGGGACGGAACTATGGCTACACCTTC. Protein: CASSLVGGRNYGYTF.

V is TRBV25-1 and J is TRBJ1-3; no reliable D call. The CDR3 spans 12 residues. Trimming shortened V by 8 bases and J by 2 bases, and 7 bases separated the two germline ends. Germline-derived CDR1 and CDR2 are MGHDK and SYGVNS. CDR3 sequence reads: CASSPAGNTIYF. Here the CDR3 DNA reads TGTGCCAGCTCCCCCGCTGGAAACACCATATATTTT.

The V call is TRBV10-2, the J call TRBJ2-3; D is possibly TRBD2 (6 bases). The CDR3 has 15 amino acids. CDR1 is WSHSY, CDR2 SAAADI, per germline. Trimming shortened V by 2 bases and J by 2 bases, and 11 bases separated the two germline ends. The CDR3 sequence: CASSEALADTDTQYF. The DNA of the CDR3 is TGCGCCAGCAGTGAGGCGTTAGCGGACACAGATACGCAGTATTTT.

This chain connects TRBV5-1 to TRBJ1-3; 8 nucleotides match TRBD1. Germline V gene sequence: CDR1 SGHRS, CDR2 YFSETQ. Trimming took 4 bases from V and 1 from J; bases not matched to a gene: 10. The CDR3 length is 17 residues. CDR3 protein: CASSQLYTGGSGNTIYF. The CDR3 DNA reads TGCGCCAGCAGCCAGCTCTATACAGGGGGATCTGGAAACACCATATATTTT.

The chain links TRBV4-3 to TRBJ2-1, with 14 positions matching TRBD2. CDR1 LGHNA and CDR2 YSLEER come from the germline V gene. The J segment lost 6 bases and the V segment lost 0 bases, leaving 10 bases of the junction unmatched. This CDR3 spans 19 amino acids. CDR3: CASSQDGLAGGLLTNEQFF. DNA for the CDR3: TGCGCCAGCAGCCAAGATGGACTAGCGGGGGGCCTCCTTACCAATGAGCAGTTCTTC.

V is TRBV4-1 and J is TRBJ2-5, with 11 bases aligning to TRBD1. The CDR3 loop spans 15 amino acids. CDR1 is MGHRA and CDR2 is YSYEKL in the germline V gene. Trimming took 4 bases from V and 5 from J; bases not matched to a gene: 6. CDR3 sequence (DNA): TGCGCCAGCAGCCGGACAGGGGGCATTGGGGAGACCCAGTACTTC. Its protein product is CASSRTGGIGETQYF.

The chain has TRBV28 and TRBJ1-6, with D hard to call. The germline V and J ends were trimmed by 6 bases and 4 bases, with 13 bases remaining between them. Looked up from germline, CDR1 is MDHEN and CDR2 is SYDVKM. The CDR3 is made up of 15 amino acids. The CDR3 bases are TGTGCCAGCAGGAAGATTCTAGGATATAATTCACCCCTCCACTTT. Amino acid sequence: CASRKILGYNSPLHF.

The chain has TRBV7-9 and TRBJ2-7; 8 nucleotides agree with TRBD2. The CDR3 has 15 amino acids. J was trimmed by 1 base and V by 5 bases; bases with no gene match: 7. From germline, CDR1 is SEHNR and CDR2 FQNEAQ (reference sequence). In nucleotides, the CDR3 is TGTGCCAGCAGCCAGAGCGGGGGAACGTCCTACGAGCAGTACTTC. It codes for CASSQSGGTSYEQYF.

This sequence joins TRBV5-1 and TRBJ1-1; no firm D call. Trimming removed 1 base at V and 7 bases at J, with 11 bases between. Germline assignment: CDR1 SGHRS and CDR2 YFSETQ. The CDR3 is made up of 13 amino acids. CDR3 residues: CASSLFLGGEAFF. DNA for the CDR3: TGCGCCAGCAGCTTGTTTCTTGGAGGTGAAGCTTTCTTT.

The V call is TRBV2, the J call TRBJ2-4; 8 nucleotides match TRBD1. Germline V gene lookup returns CDR1 SNHLY and CDR2 FYNNEI. The CDR3 sequence is 15 residues long. Unmatched junction bases numbered 7, after V lost 5 bases and J lost 4 bases. The CDR3 DNA follows: TGTGCCAGCAGTTCCGGGACAGGTATAAAAAACATTCAGTACTTC. Translating it yields CASSSGTGIKNIQYF.

The chain carries TRBV28 and TRBJ2-3, with TRBD2 identical over 8 bases. Germline V gene lookup returns CDR1 MDHEN and CDR2 SYDVKM. The V gene end was trimmed by 4 bases and the J gene end by 4 bases; junction bases not matched to a gene: 16. This CDR3 has 18 residues. CDR3 nucleotide sequence: TGTGCCAGCAGTTCCTCGATCCTGACGGGAGGGTTGGCAGATACGCAGTATTTT. It yields the protein CASSSSILTGGLADTQYF.